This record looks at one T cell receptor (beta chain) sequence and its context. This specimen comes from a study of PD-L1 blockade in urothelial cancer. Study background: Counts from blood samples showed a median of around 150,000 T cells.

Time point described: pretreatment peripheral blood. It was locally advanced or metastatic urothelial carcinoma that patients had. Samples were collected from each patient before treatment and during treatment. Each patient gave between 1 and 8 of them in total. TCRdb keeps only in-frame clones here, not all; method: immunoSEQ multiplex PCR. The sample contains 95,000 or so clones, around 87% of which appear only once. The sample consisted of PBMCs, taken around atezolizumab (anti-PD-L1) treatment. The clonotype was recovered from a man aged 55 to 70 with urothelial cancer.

The CDR3 is CASSPRSQGAWTEAFF. As DNA, the CDR3 is TGCGCCAGCAGCCCTAGGTCACAGGGGGCTTGGACTGAAGCTTTCTTT. The chain links TRBV5-1 to TRBJ1-1, with 9 bases that match TRBD1. The CDR3 covers 16 residues. V gave up 4 bases and J gave up 5 bases; unmatched junction bases: 12. CDR1 is SGHRS and CDR2 is YFSETQ in the germline V gene.